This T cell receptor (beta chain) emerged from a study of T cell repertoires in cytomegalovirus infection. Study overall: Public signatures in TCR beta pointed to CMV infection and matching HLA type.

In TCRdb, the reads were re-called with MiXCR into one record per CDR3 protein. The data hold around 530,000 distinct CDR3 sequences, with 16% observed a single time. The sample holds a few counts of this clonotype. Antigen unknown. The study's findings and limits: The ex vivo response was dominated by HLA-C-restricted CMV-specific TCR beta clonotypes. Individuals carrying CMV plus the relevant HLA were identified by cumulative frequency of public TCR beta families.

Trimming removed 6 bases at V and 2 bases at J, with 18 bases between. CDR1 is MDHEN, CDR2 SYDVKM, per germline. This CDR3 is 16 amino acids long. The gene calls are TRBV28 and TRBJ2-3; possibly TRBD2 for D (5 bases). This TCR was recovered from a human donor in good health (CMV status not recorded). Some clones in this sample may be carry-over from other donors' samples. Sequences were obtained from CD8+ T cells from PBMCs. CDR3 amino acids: CASSLPPSGYTDTQYF. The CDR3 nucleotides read TGTGCCAGCAGCCTCCCCCCGAGCGGCTACACAGATACGCAGTATTTT.